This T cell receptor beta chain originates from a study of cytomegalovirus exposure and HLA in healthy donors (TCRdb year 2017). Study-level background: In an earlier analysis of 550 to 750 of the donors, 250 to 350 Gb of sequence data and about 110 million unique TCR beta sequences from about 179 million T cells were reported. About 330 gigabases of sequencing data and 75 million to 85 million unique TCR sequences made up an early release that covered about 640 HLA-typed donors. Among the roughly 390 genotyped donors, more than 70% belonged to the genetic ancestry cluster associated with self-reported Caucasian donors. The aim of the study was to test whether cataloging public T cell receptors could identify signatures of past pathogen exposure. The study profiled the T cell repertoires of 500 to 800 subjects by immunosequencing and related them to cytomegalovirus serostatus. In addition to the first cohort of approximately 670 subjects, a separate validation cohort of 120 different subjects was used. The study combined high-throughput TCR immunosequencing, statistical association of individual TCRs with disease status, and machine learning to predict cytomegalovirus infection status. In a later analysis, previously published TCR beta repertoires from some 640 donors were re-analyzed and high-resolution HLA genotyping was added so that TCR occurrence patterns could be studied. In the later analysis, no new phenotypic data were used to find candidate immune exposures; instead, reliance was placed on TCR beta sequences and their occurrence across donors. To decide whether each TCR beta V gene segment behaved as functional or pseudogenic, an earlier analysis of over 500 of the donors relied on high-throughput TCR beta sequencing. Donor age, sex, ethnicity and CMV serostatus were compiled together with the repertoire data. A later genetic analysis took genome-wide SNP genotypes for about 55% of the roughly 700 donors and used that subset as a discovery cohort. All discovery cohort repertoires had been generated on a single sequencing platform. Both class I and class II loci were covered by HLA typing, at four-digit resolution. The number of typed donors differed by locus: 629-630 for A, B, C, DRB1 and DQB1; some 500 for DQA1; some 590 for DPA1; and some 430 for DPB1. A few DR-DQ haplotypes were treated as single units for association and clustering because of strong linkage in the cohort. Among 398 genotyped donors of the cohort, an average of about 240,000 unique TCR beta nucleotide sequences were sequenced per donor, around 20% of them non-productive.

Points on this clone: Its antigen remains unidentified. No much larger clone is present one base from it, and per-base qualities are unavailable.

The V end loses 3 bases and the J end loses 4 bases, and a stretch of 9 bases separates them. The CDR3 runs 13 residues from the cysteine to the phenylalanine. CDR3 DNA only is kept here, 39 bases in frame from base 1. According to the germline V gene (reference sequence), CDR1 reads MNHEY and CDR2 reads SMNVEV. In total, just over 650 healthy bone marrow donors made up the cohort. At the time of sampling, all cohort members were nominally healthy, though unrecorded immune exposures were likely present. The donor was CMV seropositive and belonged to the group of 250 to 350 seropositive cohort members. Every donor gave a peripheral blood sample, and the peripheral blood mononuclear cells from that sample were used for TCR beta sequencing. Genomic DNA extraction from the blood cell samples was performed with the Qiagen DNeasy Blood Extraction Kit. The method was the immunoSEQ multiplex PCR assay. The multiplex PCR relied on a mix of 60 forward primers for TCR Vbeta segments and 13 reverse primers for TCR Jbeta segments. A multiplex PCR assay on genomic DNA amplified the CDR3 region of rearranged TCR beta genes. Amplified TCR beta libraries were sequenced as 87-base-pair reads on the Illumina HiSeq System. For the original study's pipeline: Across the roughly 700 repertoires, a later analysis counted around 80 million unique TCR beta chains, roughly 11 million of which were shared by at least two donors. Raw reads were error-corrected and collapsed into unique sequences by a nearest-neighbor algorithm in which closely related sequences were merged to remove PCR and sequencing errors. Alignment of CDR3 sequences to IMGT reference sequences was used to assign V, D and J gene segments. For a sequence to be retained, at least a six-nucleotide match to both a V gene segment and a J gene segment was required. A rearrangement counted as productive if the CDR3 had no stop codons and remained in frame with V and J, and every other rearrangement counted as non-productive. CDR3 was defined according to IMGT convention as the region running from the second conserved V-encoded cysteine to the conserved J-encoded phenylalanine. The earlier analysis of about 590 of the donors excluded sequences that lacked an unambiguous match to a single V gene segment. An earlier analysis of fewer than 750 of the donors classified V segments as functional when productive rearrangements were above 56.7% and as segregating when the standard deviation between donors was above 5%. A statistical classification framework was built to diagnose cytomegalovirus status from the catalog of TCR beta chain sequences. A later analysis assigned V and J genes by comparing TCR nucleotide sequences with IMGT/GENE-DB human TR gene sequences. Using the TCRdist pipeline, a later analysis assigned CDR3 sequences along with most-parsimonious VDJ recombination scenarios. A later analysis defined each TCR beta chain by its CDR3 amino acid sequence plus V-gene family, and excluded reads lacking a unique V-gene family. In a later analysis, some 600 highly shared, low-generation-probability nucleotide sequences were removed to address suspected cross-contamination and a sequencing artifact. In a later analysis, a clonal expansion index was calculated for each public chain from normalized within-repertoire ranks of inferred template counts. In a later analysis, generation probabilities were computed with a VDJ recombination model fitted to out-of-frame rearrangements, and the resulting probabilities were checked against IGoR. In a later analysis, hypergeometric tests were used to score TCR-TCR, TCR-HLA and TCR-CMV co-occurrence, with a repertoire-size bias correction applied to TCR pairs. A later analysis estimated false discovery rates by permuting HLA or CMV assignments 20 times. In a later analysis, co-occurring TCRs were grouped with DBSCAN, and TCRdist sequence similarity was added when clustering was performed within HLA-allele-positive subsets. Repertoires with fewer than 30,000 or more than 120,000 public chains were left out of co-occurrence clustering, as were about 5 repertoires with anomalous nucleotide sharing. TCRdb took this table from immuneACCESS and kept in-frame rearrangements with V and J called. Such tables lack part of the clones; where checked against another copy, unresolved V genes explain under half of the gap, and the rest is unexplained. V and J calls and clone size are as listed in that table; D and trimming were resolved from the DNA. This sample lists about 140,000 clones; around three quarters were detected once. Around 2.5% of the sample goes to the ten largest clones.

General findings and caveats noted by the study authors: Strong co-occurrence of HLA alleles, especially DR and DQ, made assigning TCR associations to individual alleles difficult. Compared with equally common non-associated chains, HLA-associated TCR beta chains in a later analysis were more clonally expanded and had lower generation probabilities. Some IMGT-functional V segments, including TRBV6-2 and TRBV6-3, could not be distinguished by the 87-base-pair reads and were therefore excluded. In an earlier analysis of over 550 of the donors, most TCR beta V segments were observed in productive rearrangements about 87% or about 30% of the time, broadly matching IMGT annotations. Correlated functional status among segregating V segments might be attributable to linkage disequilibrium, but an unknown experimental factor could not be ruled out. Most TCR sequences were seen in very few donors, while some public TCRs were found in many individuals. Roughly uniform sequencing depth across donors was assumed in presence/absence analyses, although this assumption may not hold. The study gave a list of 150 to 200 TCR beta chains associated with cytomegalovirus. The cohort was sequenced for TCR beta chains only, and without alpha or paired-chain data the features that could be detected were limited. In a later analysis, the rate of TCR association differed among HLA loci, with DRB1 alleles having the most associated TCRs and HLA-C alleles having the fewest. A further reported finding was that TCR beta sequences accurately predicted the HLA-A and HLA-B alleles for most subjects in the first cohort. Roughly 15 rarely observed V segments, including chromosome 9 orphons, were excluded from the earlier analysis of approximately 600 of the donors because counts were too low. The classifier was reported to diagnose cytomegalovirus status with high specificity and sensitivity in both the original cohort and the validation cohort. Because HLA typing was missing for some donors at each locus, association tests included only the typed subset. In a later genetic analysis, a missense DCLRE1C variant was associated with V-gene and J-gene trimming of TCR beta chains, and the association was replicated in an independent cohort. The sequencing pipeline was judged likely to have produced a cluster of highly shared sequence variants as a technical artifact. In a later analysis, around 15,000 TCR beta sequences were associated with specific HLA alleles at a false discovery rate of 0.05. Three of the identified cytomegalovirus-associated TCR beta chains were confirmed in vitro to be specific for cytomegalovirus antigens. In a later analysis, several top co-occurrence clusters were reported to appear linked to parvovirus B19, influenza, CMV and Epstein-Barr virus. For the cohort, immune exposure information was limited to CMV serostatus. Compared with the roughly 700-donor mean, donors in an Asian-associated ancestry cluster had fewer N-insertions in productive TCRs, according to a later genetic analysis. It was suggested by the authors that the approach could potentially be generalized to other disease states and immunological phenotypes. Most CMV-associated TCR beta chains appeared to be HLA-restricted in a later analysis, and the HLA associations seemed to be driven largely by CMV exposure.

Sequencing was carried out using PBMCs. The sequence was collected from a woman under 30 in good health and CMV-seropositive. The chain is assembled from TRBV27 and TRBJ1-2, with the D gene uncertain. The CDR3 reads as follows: CASSLGSGYGYTF. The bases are TGTGCCAGCAGTTTGGGTAGCGGCTATGGCTACACCTTC.